This T cell receptor (beta chain) stems from a study of T-cell memory formation after mild COVID-19. TCRdb re-derived calls from the 5' RACE reads in MiXCR, one entry per CDR3 protein. The data show about 500,000 distinct CDR3 sequences, over 20% seen once. V was cut by 9 bases and J by 0 bases, with 9 bases left in between. The CDR3 consists of 14 residues. From germline, CDR1 is SNHLY and CDR2 FYNNEI. The specimen was PBMCs or a T cell subset sorted from them (not recorded which). V is TRBV2 and J is TRBJ2-6; a possible D gene is TRBD1 (5 bases). The clonotype comes from an adult woman who had mild COVID-19 (a few samples of this study predate the infection). Cell type and time point are not known. CDR3 in DNA: TGTGCCAGGACAGCGACCTCTGGGGCCAACGTCCTGACTTTC. This codes for CARTATSGANVLTF.